These 22 T cell receptor beta chains originate from one sample sequenced in a study of response to subunit inactivated influenza vaccine. TCRdb redid the calling of the RT-PCR reads with MiXCR, one entry per CDR3 protein. The sample has hundreds of thousands of distinct CDR3 sequences, about 25% seen once. Sequences were derived from CD4+ T cells sorted from PBMCs, sampled 5 days after vaccination. The receptors were gathered from a man in his fifties who received an inactivated influenza vaccine.

Ten or more counts support this clonotype. The rearrangement joins TRBV9 to TRBJ1-2; D gene ambiguous. V lost 1 base and J lost 2, with 6 bases in between. The CDR3 loop spans 13 amino acids. CDR1 is SGDLS, CDR2 YYNGEE, per germline. The DNA of the CDR3 is TGTGCCAGCAGCGTAACGGGCAACTATGGCTACACCTTC. Protein: CASSVTGNYGYTF.

Only a few counts were recorded for this clonotype. The chain couples TRBV29-1 to TRBJ2-7; D is tentatively TRBD1 or TRBD2 (6 bases each). The CDR3 is 13 amino acids. Trimming cost V 6 bases and J 6 bases, with 18 bases left between them. Germline CDR1 reads SQVTM; CDR2 reads ANQGSEA. In DNA form, the CDR3 reads TGCAGCGTGCACCGGGGGCAGACGGGCGAGCAGTACTTC. Amino acids: CSVHRGQTGEQYF.

The gene calls are TRBV2 and TRBJ2-7; 11 bases map to TRBD2. CDR1 SNHLY and CDR2 FYNNEI come from the germline V gene. The CDR3 has 15 residues. J gave up 4 bases and V 6 bases, and 8 bases lay outside the gene matches. CDR3 loop: CASSLSGLAGYEQYF. As DNA, the CDR3 is TGTGCCAGCAGCCTTTCTGGACTAGCGGGTTACGAGCAGTACTTC.

The chain has TRBV29-1 and TRBJ2-7; 7 bases map to TRBD2. This CDR3 region has 15 residues. V trimming: 3 bases; J trimming: 2 bases; junction bases outside the gene matches: 10. CDR1 is SQVTM and CDR2 is ANQGSEA in the germline V gene. CDR3 nucleotides: TGCAGCGTTGATGCCAGCGGGAACCCGCCCTACGAGCAGTACTTC. It yields the protein CSVDASGNPPYEQYF.

This clonotype was counted between two and nine times. The chain employs TRBV12-3 or TRBV12-4 and TRBJ1-2; unclear D gene. The CDR3 consists of 12 residues. V was pared by 1 base and J by 5 bases, with 5 bases between. This chain's CDR3 is CASSLGVYGYTF. The CDR3 DNA follows: TGTGCCAGCAGTTTAGGAGTTTATGGCTACACCTTC.

This chain links TRBV28 with TRBJ2-7, with 8 bases aligning to TRBD1. J was trimmed by 4 bases and V by 2 bases; bases with no gene match: 4. There are 14 residues in the CDR3. Germline CDR1 MDHEN, CDR2 SYDVKM. CDR3 sequence: CASSLPDRVYEQYF. CDR3 nucleotides: TGTGCCAGCAGTTTACCGGACAGGGTTTACGAGCAGTACTTC.

This clonotype was detected only a few times. V usage is TRBV11-1 and J usage is TRBJ1-1, with unresolved D. V lost 1 base, J lost 1 base, and 19 bases lay in between. CDR1 is SGHAT, CDR2 FQDESV, per germline (reference sequence). The CDR3 totals 18 residues. The CDR3 region is CASSLGVISFFENTEAFF. The CDR3 DNA follows: TGTGCCAGCAGCTTAGGTGTTATTAGTTTTTTCGAGAACACTGAAGCTTTCTTT.

This sequence joins TRBV6-2 or TRBV6-3 and TRBJ2-5; no definite D call. There are 13 residues in the CDR3. Trimming removed 7 bases from V and 1 base from J, with 10 bases in between. Germline V gene data show CDR1 as MNHEY and CDR2 as SVGEGT. DNA of the CDR3: TGTGCCAGCACCTCCGCCCCCCAAGAGACCCAGTACTTC. Its translation is CASTSAPQETQYF.

The chain recombines TRBV11-2 with TRBJ2-1, with TRBD2 identical over 14 bases. CDR3 size: 20 residues. Germline trimming cut 2 bases from V and 0 bases from J; bases unmatched to any gene: 9. Germline V gene data show CDR1 as SGHAT and CDR2 as FQNNGV. As DNA, the CDR3 is TGTGCCAGCAGCTTATACCCCGGGACTAGCGGGAGTAGCTCCTACAATGAGCAGTTCTTC. This gives the protein CASSLYPGTSGSSSYNEQFF.

This clonotype appeared a few times. The gene calls are TRBV5-1 and TRBJ2-1; 13 bases line up with TRBD2. V was clipped by 0 bases and J by 0 bases; unmatched bases: 3. Germline V gene lookup returns CDR1 SGHRS and CDR2 YFSETQ. This CDR3 has 18 residues. The CDR3 loop reads CASSLGLAGGDSYNEQFF. The DNA for the CDR3 is TGCGCCAGCAGCTTGGGACTAGCGGGAGGCGACTCCTACAATGAGCAGTTCTTC.

This clonotype occurred a few times. The rearrangement uses TRBV6-1 and TRBJ2-5; 8 bases are a match to TRBD1. The junction had 4 bases not matched to a gene; V was cut back by 2 bases and J by 2 bases. The length of the CDR3 is 15 residues. Germline V gives CDR1 MNHNS, CDR2 SASEGT. The CDR3 region has the DNA TGTGCCAGCAGTGAATTCAGGGGGCTTCAAGAGACCCAGTACTTC. Translating it yields CASSEFRGLQETQYF.

This clonotype showed up just a few times. The rearrangement links TRBV7-6 to TRBJ2-7, with D maybe TRBD2 (5 bases). Germline V gene sequence: CDR1 SGHVS, CDR2 FNYEAQ. The CDR3 runs 14 residues. Trimming left V 0 bases short and J 5 bases short, with 11 bases between. Written as DNA, the CDR3 is TGTGCCAGCAGCTTAGCGTCGGGAACAAACGAGCAGTACTTC. Its protein is CASSLASGTNEQYF.

The chain is built from TRBV12-3 or TRBV12-4 and TRBJ2-2; 8 nucleotides line up with TRBD2. The V segment lost 5 bases and the J segment 6 bases; nucleotides outside the gene matches: 11. The CDR3 extends over 16 amino acids. Here the CDR3 reads CASSPAGLAGAGELFF. CDR3 sequence (DNA): TGTGCCAGCAGTCCAGCGGGCCTAGCGGGTGCCGGGGAGCTGTTTTTT.

V usage is TRBV20-1 and J usage is TRBJ2-5; the D is unclear. This CDR3 has 14 amino acids. Germline-derived CDR1 and CDR2 are DFQATT and SNEGSKA (reference sequence). V was cut by 2 bases and J by 5 bases, with 15 bases left in between. CDR3 in DNA: TGCAGTGCTAGATCCAGTACGCTGAGGGAGACCCAGTACTTC. Residues: CSARSSTLRETQYF.

This clonotype has just a few counts. The rearrangement links TRBV5-1 to TRBJ1-1; 8 bases map to TRBD1. This CDR3 is built from 14 residues. Per germline, CDR1 SGHRS and CDR2 YFSETQ. V shed 4 bases, J shed 7 bases, and the junction held 9 bases outside the gene matches. In nucleotides, the CDR3 is TGCGCCAGCAGCGTACAGACAGGGGTCGTTGAAGCTTTCTTT. Its protein product is CASSVQTGVVEAFF.

The rearrangement joins TRBV12-3 or TRBV12-4 to TRBJ1-1; perhaps TRBD1 as D (6 bases). The CDR3 is 14 amino acids. Trimming left V 3 bases short and J 3 bases short, with 11 bases between. Here the CDR3 DNA reads TGTGCCAGCAGTTTGAGTGGGGGCGACACTGAAGCTTTCTTT. It specifies CASSLSGGDTEAFF.

Only a few counts were recorded for this clonotype. The chain links TRBV9 to TRBJ2-1; possible D gene TRBD2, 6 bases. The CDR3 contains 16 residues. The germline V and J ends were trimmed by 0 bases and 6 bases, with 16 bases remaining between them. Germline V gene lookup returns CDR1 SGDLS and CDR2 YYNGEE. CDR3 nucleotides: TGTGCCAGCAGCGTAGTCGGGAGCGTATCATCCAATGAGCAGTTCTTC. Translated, it gives CASSVVGSVSSNEQFF.

V is TRBV3-1 and J is TRBJ1-6; a weak D match, TRBD1 (5 bases). The V gene lost 1 base and the J gene lost 9 bases, with 13 bases spanning the gap. Germline V gene sequence: CDR1 LGHDT, CDR2 YNNKEL (reference sequence). This CDR3 has 15 amino acids. CDR3 DNA sequence: TGTGCCAGCAGCCAAGGATTTGGGGCTACTTCACCCCTCCACTTT. Protein sequence: CASSQGFGATSPLHF.

The V and J genes are TRBV15 and TRBJ2-5, with D uncertain. The CDR3 runs to 14 residues. The germline V gene has CDR1 LNHNV and CDR2 YYDKDF (reference sequence). V lost 6 bases to trimming and J lost 1 base, with 12 bases between them. CDR3 in DNA: TGTGCCACCAGTAACCAAGGACCCCAAGAGACCCAGTACTTC. Translated: CATSNQGPQETQYF.

The V and J genes are TRBV7-9 and TRBJ2-1; 7 bases agree with TRBD2. With 5 bases clipped from V and 7 bases from J, the junction kept 11 bases outside the gene matches. This CDR3 contains 15 residues. Germline V gene data show CDR1 as SEHNR and CDR2 as FQNEAQ (reference sequence). For the CDR3, the DNA is TGTGCCAGCAGCGCGGGGGTGAAGAAGGGGAATGAGCAGTTCTTC. Its protein product is CASSAGVKKGNEQFF.

This rearrangement joins TRBV5-5 to TRBJ2-1; no definite D call. The CDR3 is made up of 15 amino acids. Germline assignment: CDR1 SGHKS and CDR2 YYEKEE (reference sequence). Trimming cost V 4 bases and J 4 bases, with 15 bases left between them. CDR3 sequence: CASSALGGPYNEQFF. The DNA of the CDR3 is TGTGCCAGCAGCGCCCTGGGCGGACCATACAATGAGCAGTTCTTC.

This clonotype has just a few counts. A much larger clone sits a single nucleotide away, making a read error possible. V is TRBV5-6 and J is TRBJ1-2, with D uncertain. Trimming removed 0 bases from V and 2 bases from J, with 5 bases in between. Germline CDR1 and CDR2: SGHDT and YYEEEE. CDR3 length: 13 amino acids. CDR3 DNA: TGTGCCAGCAGCTTGGGCAGGAACTATGGCTACACCTTC. Protein product: CASSLGRNYGYTF.